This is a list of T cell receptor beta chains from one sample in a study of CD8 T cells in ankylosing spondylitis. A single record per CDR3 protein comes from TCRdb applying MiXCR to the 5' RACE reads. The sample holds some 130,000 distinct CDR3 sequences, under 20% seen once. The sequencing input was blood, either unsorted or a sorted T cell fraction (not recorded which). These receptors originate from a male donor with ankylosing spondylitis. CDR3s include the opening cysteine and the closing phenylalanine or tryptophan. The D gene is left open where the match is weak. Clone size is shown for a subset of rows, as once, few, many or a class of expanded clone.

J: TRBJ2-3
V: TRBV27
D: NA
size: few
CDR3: CATLLPSTDTQYF
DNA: TGTGCCACCCTCCTTCCTAGCACAGATACGCAGTATTTT

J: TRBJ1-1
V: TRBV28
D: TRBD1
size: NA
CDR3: CACRDRGRTEAFF
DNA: TGTGCCTGCCGGGACAGGGGACGAACTGAAGCTTTCTTT

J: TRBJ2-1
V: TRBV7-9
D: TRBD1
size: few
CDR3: CASSETGVDEQFF
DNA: TGTGCCAGCAGCGAGACAGGGGTCGATGAGCAGTTCTTC

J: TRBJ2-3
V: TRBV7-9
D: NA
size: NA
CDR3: CASSLGWGRGDTQYF
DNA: TGTGCCAGCAGCTTAGGATGGGGGCGAGGAGATACGCAGTATTTT

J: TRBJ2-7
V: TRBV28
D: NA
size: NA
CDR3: CASSSPLWGSYEQYF
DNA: TGTGCCAGCAGTTCCCCCCTTTGGGGGAGCTACGAGCAGTACTTC

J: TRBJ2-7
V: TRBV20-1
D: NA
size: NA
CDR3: CSAGLAGFQSEQYF
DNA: TGCAGTGCAGGACTCGCCGGGTTCCAGAGCGAGCAGTACTTC

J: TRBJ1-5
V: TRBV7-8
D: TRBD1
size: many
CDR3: CASSLAVTGGPGNQPQHF
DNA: TGTGCCAGCAGCTTAGCGGTCACAGGGGGTCCGGGCAATCAGCCCCAGCATTTT

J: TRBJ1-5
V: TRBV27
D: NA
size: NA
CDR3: CASSLAVSQPQHF
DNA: TGTGCCAGCAGTTTGGCAGTGAGTCAGCCCCAGCATTTT

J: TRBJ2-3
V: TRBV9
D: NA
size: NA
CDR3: CASSVEGVTDTQYF
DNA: TGTGCCAGCAGCGTAGAAGGCGTAACAGATACGCAGTATTTT

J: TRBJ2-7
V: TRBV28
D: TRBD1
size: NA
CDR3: CASSLPDRVGSYEQYF
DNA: TGTGCCAGCAGTTTACCGGACAGGGTGGGCTCCTACGAGCAGTACTTC

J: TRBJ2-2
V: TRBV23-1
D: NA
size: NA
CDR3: CASCTDRSVTPGSCFF
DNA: NA

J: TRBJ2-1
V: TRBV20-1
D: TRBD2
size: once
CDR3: CSARGLAGGPRNEQFF
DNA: TGCAGTGCTAGGGGACTAGCGGGAGGGCCACGGAATGAGCAGTTCTTC

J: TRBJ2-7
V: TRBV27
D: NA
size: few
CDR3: CASSNSQGFHEQYF
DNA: TGTGCCAGCAGTAACTCACAGGGTTTCCACGAGCAGTACTTC

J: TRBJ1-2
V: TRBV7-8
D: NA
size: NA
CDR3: CASSINPGDDGYTF
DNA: TGTGCCAGCAGCATAAACCCAGGGGACGATGGCTACACCTTC

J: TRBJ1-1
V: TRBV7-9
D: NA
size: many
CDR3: CASIGTSSAYEAFF
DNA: TGTGCCAGTATCGGGACGTCGAGTGCCTATGAAGCTTTCTTT

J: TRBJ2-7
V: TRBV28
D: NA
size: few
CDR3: CASSPFREQYF
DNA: TGTGCCAGCAGTCCATTCCGCGAGCAGTACTTC

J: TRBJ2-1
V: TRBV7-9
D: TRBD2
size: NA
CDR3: CASSTGLAGSSYNEQFF
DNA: TGTGCCAGCAGCACGGGACTAGCGGGCAGCTCCTACAATGAGCAGTTCTTC

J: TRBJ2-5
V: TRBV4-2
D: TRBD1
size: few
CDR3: CASSQDWGQGQETQYF
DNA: TGTGCCAGCAGCCAAGATTGGGGACAGGGCCAGGAGACCCAGTACTTC

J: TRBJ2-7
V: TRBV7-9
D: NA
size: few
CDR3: CASSPQGSGGYEQYF
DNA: TGTGCCAGCAGCCCCCAGGGATCCGGGGGCTACGAGCAGTACTTC

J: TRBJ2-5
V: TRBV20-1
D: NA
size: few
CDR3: CSASPPGETQYF
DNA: TGCAGTGCTTCCCCGCCGGGGGAGACCCAGTACTTC

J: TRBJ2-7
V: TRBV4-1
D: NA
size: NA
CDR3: CASSQGWAGADEQYF
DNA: TGCGCCAGCAGCCAAGGGTGGGCAGGAGCGGACGAGCAGTACTTC

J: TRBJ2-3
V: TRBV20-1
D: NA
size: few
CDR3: CSARDEPAPDTQYF
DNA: TGCAGTGCTAGAGATGAGCCAGCCCCAGATACGCAGTATTTT

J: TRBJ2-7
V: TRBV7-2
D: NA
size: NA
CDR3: CASSLEGGFSYEQYF
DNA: TGTGCCAGCAGCTTAGAGGGCGGTTTCTCCTACGAGCAGTACTTC

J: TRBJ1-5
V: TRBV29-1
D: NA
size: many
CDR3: CSAGGLGEPQHF
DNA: TGCAGCGCCGGGGGTCTCGGGGAGCCCCAGCATTTT

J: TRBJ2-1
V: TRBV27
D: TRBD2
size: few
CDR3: CASSPRVGAGEFYNEQFF
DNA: TGTGCCAGCAGCCCTCGGGTGGGAGCGGGGGAATTCTACAATGAGCAGTTCTTC

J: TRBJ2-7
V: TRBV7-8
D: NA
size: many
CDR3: CASSLVFYEQYF
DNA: TGTGCCAGCAGCTTAGTTTTTTACGAGCAGTACTTC

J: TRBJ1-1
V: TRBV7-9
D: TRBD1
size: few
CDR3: CASAGTGVTEAFF
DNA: TGTGCCAGCGCCGGGACAGGGGTTACTGAAGCTTTCTTT

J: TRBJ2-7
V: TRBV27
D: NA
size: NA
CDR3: CASRDGTGKLYEQYF
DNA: TGTGCCAGCAGAGACGGTACAGGGAAGTTATACGAGCAGTACTTC

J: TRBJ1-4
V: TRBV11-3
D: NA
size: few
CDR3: CASSLTATNEKLFF
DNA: TGTGCCAGCAGCTTGACAGCAACTAATGAAAAACTGTTTTTT

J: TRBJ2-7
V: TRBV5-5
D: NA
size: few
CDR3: CASSLDGLTYEQYF
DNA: TGTGCCAGCAGCTTGGACGGCCTGACCTACGAGCAGTACTTC

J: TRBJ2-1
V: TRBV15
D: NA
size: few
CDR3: CATSRDPFNEQFF
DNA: TGTGCCACCAGCAGAGATCCTTTCAATGAGCAGTTCTTC

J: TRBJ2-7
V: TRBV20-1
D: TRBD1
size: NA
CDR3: CSARALGQGAGEQYF
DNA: TGCAGTGCTAGAGCTCTCGGACAGGGGGCGGGCGAGCAGTACTTC

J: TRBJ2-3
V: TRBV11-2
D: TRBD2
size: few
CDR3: CASSLPDPGLAYTTDTQYF
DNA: TGTGCCAGCAGCTTACCAGACCCGGGACTAGCGTATACTACAGATACGCAGTATTTT

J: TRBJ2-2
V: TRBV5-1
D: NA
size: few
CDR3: CASSQSLTGNTGELFF
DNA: TGCGCCAGCAGCCAATCTCTTACAGGGAACACCGGGGAGCTGTTTTTT

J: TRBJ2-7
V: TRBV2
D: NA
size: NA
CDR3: CASSEVGGFGSYEQYF
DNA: TGTGCCAGCAGTGAAGTAGGTGGGTTTGGCTCCTACGAGCAGTACTTC

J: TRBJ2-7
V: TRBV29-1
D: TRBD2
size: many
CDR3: CSVVSASGASYEQYF
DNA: TGCAGCGTTGTGTCGGCTAGCGGGGCTTCCTACGAGCAGTACTTC

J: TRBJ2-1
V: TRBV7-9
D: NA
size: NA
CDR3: CASSQGGSESQNGNEQFF
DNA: TGTGCCAGCAGTCAGGGGGGATCGGAGAGCCAAAATGGCAATGAGCAGTTCTTC

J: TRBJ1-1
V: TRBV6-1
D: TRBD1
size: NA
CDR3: CASSPGQATEAFF
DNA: TGTGCCAGCAGTCCAGGACAGGCGACTGAAGCTTTCTTT

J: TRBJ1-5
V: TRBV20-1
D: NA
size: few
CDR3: CSARDLGGHGPQHF
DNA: TGCAGTGCTAGAGATCTGGGGGGCCACGGGCCCCAGCATTTT

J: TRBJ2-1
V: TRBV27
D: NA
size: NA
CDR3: CASSLYVGPSEQFF
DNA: TGTGCCAGCAGTTTATACGTCGGACCCTCCGAGCAGTTCTTC

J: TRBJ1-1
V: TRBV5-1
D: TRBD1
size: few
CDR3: CASSDRDRDVTELEAFF
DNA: TGCGCCAGCAGCGACCGGGACAGGGACGTCACTGAACTGGAAGCTTTCTTT

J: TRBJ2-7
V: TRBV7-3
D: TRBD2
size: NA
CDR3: CASSLKPGLAGDYEQYF
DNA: TGTGCCAGCAGCTTAAAGCCCGGACTAGCGGGGGACTACGAGCAGTACTTC

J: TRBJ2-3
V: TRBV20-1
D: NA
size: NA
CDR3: CSARVMTGTDTRYF
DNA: TGCAGTGCTAGAGTTATGACAGGCACAGATACGCGGTATTTT

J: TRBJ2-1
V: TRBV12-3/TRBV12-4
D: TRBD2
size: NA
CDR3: CATLLAGSSYNEQFF
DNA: TGTGCCACCCTACTAGCGGGGAGCTCCTACAATGAGCAGTTCTTC

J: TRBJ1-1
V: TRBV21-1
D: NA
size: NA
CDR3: CARAGGPLHTEAFF
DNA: TGTGCCAGAGCCGGAGGGCCATTACACACTGAAGCTTTCTTT

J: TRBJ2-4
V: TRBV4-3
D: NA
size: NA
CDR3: CASSQGTSLAKNIQYF
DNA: TGCGCCAGCAGCCAAGGGACTTCACTAGCCAAAAACATTCAGTACTTC

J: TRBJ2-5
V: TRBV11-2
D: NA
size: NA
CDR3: CASSLTLQQETQYF
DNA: TGTGCCAGCAGCTTAACCTTACAGCAAGAGACCCAGTACTTC

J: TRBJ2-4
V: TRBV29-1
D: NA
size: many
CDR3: CSVTDRTKNIQYF
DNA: TGCAGCGTTACCGACCGGACCAAAAACATTCAGTACTTC

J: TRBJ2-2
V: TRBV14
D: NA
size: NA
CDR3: CASSQLLTGKELAGELFF
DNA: TGTGCCAGCAGCCAACTTCTAACAGGGAAAGAACTAGCCGGGGAGCTGTTTTTT

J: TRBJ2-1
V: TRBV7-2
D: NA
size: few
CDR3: CASSPLEGPYNEQFF
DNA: TGTGCCAGCAGCCCCCTCGAGGGGCCCTACAATGAGCAGTTCTTC